This T cell receptor (beta chain) was profiled in a study of T cell responses to AZD1222 COVID-19 vaccine. Across the study: Second doses at about 4 or about 12 weeks were pooled.

As to this clone: Its antigen is as yet unknown.

Whole-study findings and limits: Mapped onto spike, vaccine-associated CD4 TCRs spanned it and were dominant at 160-218 and 743-854. A mostly white British donor set with more females was recruited, and clonal diversity was possibly underestimated. Vaccination with two AZD1222 doses was followed by a rise in Spike-specific TCR breadth and depth.

The germline CDR1 and CDR2 sequences are MNHEY and SMNVEV (reference sequence). J gave up 3 bases and V 2 bases, and 19 bases lay outside the gene matches. The CDR3 sequence is 20 residues long. Produced via immunoSEQ multiplex PCR; TCRdb's table is partial and in-frame only. The profile shows 150,000 to 200,000 clones, around 93% of them singletons. Material: peripheral blood, obtained on day 0 of AZD1222 vaccination. This sequence was found in an adult in good health. V and J are TRBV27 and TRBJ2-7, with 10 nucleotides matching TRBD2. CDR3 DNA: TGTGCCAGCAGTTTAGGCCCCAAGCGGGAGGGCCCTAGAGTCATCTACGAGCAGTACTTC. As protein: CASSLGPKREGPRVIYEQYF.